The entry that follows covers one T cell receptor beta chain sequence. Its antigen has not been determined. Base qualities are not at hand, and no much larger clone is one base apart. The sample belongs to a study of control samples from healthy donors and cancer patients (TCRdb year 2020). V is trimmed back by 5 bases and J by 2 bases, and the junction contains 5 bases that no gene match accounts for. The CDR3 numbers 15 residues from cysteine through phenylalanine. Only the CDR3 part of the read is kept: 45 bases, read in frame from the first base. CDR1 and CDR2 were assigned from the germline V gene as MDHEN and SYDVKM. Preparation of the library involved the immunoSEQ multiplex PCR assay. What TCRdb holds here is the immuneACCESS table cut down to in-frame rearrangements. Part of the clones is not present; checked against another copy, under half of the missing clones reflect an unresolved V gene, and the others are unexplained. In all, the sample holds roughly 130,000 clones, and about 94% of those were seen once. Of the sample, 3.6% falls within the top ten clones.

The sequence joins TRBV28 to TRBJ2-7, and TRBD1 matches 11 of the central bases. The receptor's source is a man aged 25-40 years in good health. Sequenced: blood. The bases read TGTGCCAGCAGTCAAGGGACAGGGGGGCCCTACGAGCAGTACTTC. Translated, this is CASSQGTGGPYEQYF.